Shown below are 3 T cell receptor beta chains from a single sample sequenced in a study of cytomegalovirus exposure and HLA in healthy donors. The PCR ran on 60 Vbeta and 13 Jbeta primers. Measured with immunoSEQ multiplex PCR; TCRdb has only the in-frame clones, and not every one. The sample consists of around 150,000 clones, roughly three quarters of them appearing once. Material: PBMCs. Receptors originate from a human donor in good health.

The chain joins TRBV7-8 to TRBJ2-1, with 8 bases lining up with TRBD2. Germline V gives CDR1 SGHVS, CDR2 FQNEAQ. The CDR3 extends over 15 amino acids. V lost 4 bases to trimming and J lost 0 bases; unmatched junction nucleotides: 2. CDR3 protein: CASSSGTSSYNEQFF. The CDR3 DNA reads as TGTGCCAGCAGCTCGGGGACTAGCTCCTACAATGAGCAGTTCTTC.

This chain joins TRBV10-1 and TRBJ2-1; TRBD2 might be the D (5 bases). Per germline, CDR1 WNHNN and CDR2 SYGVQD (reference sequence). Trimming took 2 bases from V and 6 from J, leaving 11 bases between them. The length of the CDR3 is 14 residues. CDR3: CASSEGGNGNEQFF. Written as DNA, the CDR3 is TGCGCCAGCAGTGAGGGAGGTAATGGCAATGAGCAGTTCTTC.

The chain links TRBV28 to TRBJ2-2; 10 bases line up with TRBD1. This CDR3 is built from 16 residues. CDR1 and CDR2 (germline): MDHEN, SYDVKM. Germline trimming cut 5 bases from V and 5 bases from J; bases unmatched to any gene: 8. The CDR3 is CASSTPGTGATGELFF. Here the CDR3 DNA reads TGTGCCAGCAGTACCCCCGGGACAGGGGCTACCGGGGAGCTGTTTTTT.